This T cell receptor beta chain was sequenced during a study of T cell responses to AZD1222 COVID-19 vaccine. As for the study in general: Researchers grouped second doses given at about 4 or about 12 weeks into one pool. Study results and limitations: At 160-218 and 743-854, vaccine-associated CD4 TCRs were dominant, and they spanned spike.

Measured with immunoSEQ multiplex PCR; TCRdb has only the in-frame clones, and not every one. The profile shows approximately 200,000 clones, 94% of them singletons. To note about this clone: Its specificity is not known.

Material: peripheral blood, obtained on day 0 of AZD1222 vaccination. This clonotype was sampled from an adult in good health.

In DNA, the CDR3 is TGTGCCAGCAGTTTCGTGGCGGAACCTTCGTACTTC. Protein sequence: CASSFVAEPSYF. V usage is TRBV27 and J usage is TRBJ2-7; D ambiguous. Looked up from germline, CDR1 is MNHEY and CDR2 is SMNVEV (reference sequence). The CDR3 is made up of 12 amino acids. Trimming stripped 3 bases from V and 12 bases from J, with 15 bases between.